A single sample gave rise to the 31 T cell receptor beta chains below, sequenced in a study of T cells in Graves' hyperthyroidism and ophthalmopathy. RNA transcripts provided the source from which TCR beta CDR3 regions were amplified. TCR CDR3 underwent first-round RT-PCR with the HTBI primer set. TCRdb reanalysed the multiplex PCR reads using MiXCR and keeps one entry per CDR3 protein. The table includes about 400,000 distinct CDR3 sequences, approximately 15% detected once. Sequenced sample: blood. The receptors derive from a woman aged 30 to 39 with Graves' hyperthyroidism.

Only a few counts were recorded for this clonotype. This chain connects TRBV5-1 to TRBJ2-2, with a tentative D call TRBD2 (5 bases). Germline-derived CDR1 and CDR2 are SGHRS and YFSETQ. Between the trimmed V and J ends, which lost 0 bases and 4 bases, there was a span of 10 bases. The CDR3 consists of 15 residues. The CDR3 DNA reads as TGCGCCAGCAGCTTGGCTCTAGCCAGCACCGGGGAGCTGTTTTTT. Protein sequence: CASSLALASTGELFF. Together with reference TRBV5-1 and TRBJ2-2, the CDR3 gives the full variable domain: KAGVTQTPRYLIKTRGQQVTLSCSPISGHRSVSWYQQTPGQGLQFLFEYFSETQRNKGNFPGRFSGRQFSNSRSEMNVSTLELGDSALYLCASSLALASTGELFFGEGSRLTVL.

The V gene is TRBV6-1, the J gene TRBJ2-5, with 7 bases matching TRBD2. V lost 6 bases, J lost 1 base, and 11 bases stayed unmatched. Germline V lookup: CDR1 MNHNS, CDR2 SASEGT. The CDR3 consists of 16 residues. DNA of the CDR3: TGTGCCAGCAGAGTAATGACTAGCCGACTCCAAGAGACCCAGTACTTC. Its translation is CASRVMTSRLQETQYF.

The sample holds a few counts of this clonotype. The CDR3 region is CASSLAVGLAGPLNTDTQYF. Here the CDR3 DNA reads TGCGCCAGCAGCTTGGCCGTGGGACTAGCGGGACCTCTTAACACAGATACGCAGTATTTT. The chain has TRBV5-1 and TRBJ2-3; 13 nucleotides match TRBD2. The trim removed 0 bases at V and 2 bases at J, leaving 12 bases unmatched. Looked up from germline, CDR1 is SGHRS and CDR2 is YFSETQ. The CDR3 spans 20 residues.

This clonotype was counted at least ten times. The rearrangement links TRBV9 to TRBJ1-1; perhaps TRBD1 as D (6 bases). The V and J ends lost 3 bases and 2 bases respectively, with 11 bases between them. CDR3 length: 14 residues. Per the germline V gene, CDR1 is SGDLS and CDR2 is YYNGEE. CDR3 in amino acids: CASSATGSNTEAFF. The CDR3 nucleotides read TGTGCCAGCAGCGCGACAGGTTCAAACACTGAAGCTTTCTTT.

This clonotype was counted only a few times. V and J are TRBV27 and TRBJ2-7, with D possibly TRBD1 on 6 matching bases. The CDR3 is 16 amino acids. Germline assignment: CDR1 MNHEY and CDR2 SMNVEV (reference sequence). V was shortened by 6 bases and J by 0 bases, with 18 bases between the two germline ends. CDR3 sequence reads: CASSAEPGHFSYEQYF. The DNA for the CDR3 is TGTGCCAGCAGCGCGGAGCCGGGACACTTCTCCTACGAGCAGTACTTC.

In its sample, this clonotype was seen many times. This rearrangement joins TRBV28 to TRBJ2-5; 9 nucleotides align to TRBD1. This CDR3 region has 13 residues. The germline gives CDR1 MDHEN, CDR2 SYDVKM. V gave up 7 bases and J gave up 4 bases; unmatched junction bases: 4. CDR3: CASNGQGRETQYF. The CDR3 nucleotides read TGTGCCAGCAACGGACAGGGGCGAGAGACCCAGTACTTC.

The chain uses TRBV5-1 and TRBJ2-2; maybe TRBD2 (6 bases). The CDR3 spans 15 residues. V dropped 3 bases and J dropped 1 base, with 10 bases sitting between them. The germline gives CDR1 SGHRS, CDR2 YFSETQ. The CDR3 sequence is CASSSEGQNTGELFF. The CDR3 DNA reads TGCGCCAGCAGCTCGGAGGGTCAGAACACCGGGGAGCTGTTTTTT.

This clonotype was seen ten or more times. The chain is built from TRBV10-2 and TRBJ2-5, with 7 bases lining up with TRBD1. Losses at the gene ends were 6 bases for V and 3 bases for J; bases not matched to a gene: 7. In germline, CDR1 is WSHSY, CDR2 SAAADI. CDR3 length equals 14 residues. CDR3 in DNA: TGCGCCAGCAGCCAGGGACAGAATAAAGAGACCCAGTACTTC. It codes for CASSQGQNKETQYF.

This clonotype was counted many times. The gene calls are TRBV3-1 and TRBJ2-2; 7 bases match TRBD2. J was trimmed by 3 bases and V by 4 bases; bases with no gene match: 5. The CDR3 runs 15 residues. Per the germline V gene, CDR1 is LGHDT and CDR2 is YNNKEL (reference sequence). CDR3 protein: CASSPGLRDTGELFF. CDR3 nucleotides: TGTGCCAGCAGCCCGGGACTACGCGACACCGGGGAGCTGTTTTTT.

This clonotype was seen a few times. The V gene is TRBV5-1, the J gene TRBJ2-3, with 8 bases identical to TRBD1. The CDR3 totals 13 residues. Germline CDR1 and CDR2: SGHRS and YFSETQ. V lost 0 bases, J lost 10 bases, and 4 bases stayed unmatched. CDR3 residues: CASSLGQGSAQYF. CDR3 nucleotides: TGCGCCAGCAGCTTGGGACAGGGGAGTGCGCAGTATTTT.

This clonotype has a handful of counts. This sequence joins TRBV20-1 and TRBJ2-1; tentative D call: TRBD2 (6 bases). V was pared by 0 bases and J by 0 bases, with 9 bases between. Germline lookup yields CDR1 DFQATT and CDR2 SNEGSKA (reference sequence). The CDR3 is made up of 15 amino acids. The DNA for the CDR3 is TGCAGTGCTAGAGATTGGGACTTCTCCTACAATGAGCAGTTCTTC. This translates into CSARDWDFSYNEQFF.

This clonotype appeared a few times. The genes are TRBV20-1 and TRBJ2-7; D is ambiguous. CDR1 is DFQATT, CDR2 SNEGSKA, per germline (reference sequence). V lost 5 bases and J lost 2, with 10 bases in between. The CDR3 spans 12 residues. DNA for the CDR3: TGCAGTGCTCCTGACAAAGCCTACGAGCAGTACTTC. Its translation is CSAPDKAYEQYF.

This clonotype was observed many times. This rearrangement joins TRBV28 to TRBJ2-1; 7 nucleotides line up with TRBD2. The CDR3 has 14 amino acids. The V gene's germline CDR1 is MDHEN and CDR2 SYDVKM. V lost 5 bases, J lost 3 bases, and 4 bases stayed unmatched. For the CDR3, the DNA is TGTGCCAGCAGTCTACTAGCGATCTACAATGAGCAGTTCTTC. As protein: CASSLLAIYNEQFF.

This clonotype was observed at least ten times. The rearrangement uses TRBV7-9 and TRBJ2-5; tentatively, D is TRBD1 (5 bases). V was trimmed by 6 bases and J by 2 bases, leaving 10 bases between them. The CDR3 contains 13 residues. From germline, CDR1 is SEHNR and CDR2 FQNEAQ (reference sequence). The CDR3 loop reads CASRSREQETQYF. CDR3 DNA: TGTGCCAGCAGATCCAGGGAACAAGAGACCCAGTACTTC.

The rearrangement uses TRBV11-2 and TRBJ2-7; TRBD2 aligns across 8 bases. CDR1 is SGHAT and CDR2 is FQNNGV in the germline V gene. There are 14 residues in the CDR3. J was trimmed by 2 bases and V by 5 bases; bases with no gene match: 5. DNA of the CDR3: TGTGCCAGCAGCCCAACCGGGGGGGCCTACGAGCAGTACTTC. Protein sequence: CASSPTGGAYEQYF.

V is TRBV28 and J is TRBJ2-5; 9 bases are shared with TRBD1. This CDR3 comprises 16 residues. V shed 4 bases, J shed 5 bases, and the junction held 11 bases outside the gene matches. CDR1 MDHEN and CDR2 SYDVKM come from the germline V gene. As DNA, the CDR3 is TGTGCCAGCAGTTCGACCGGGACAGGGTTATCGGAGACCCAGTACTTC. It specifies CASSSTGTGLSETQYF. The full variable domain, in which reference TRBV28 and TRBJ2-5 provide the parts outside the CDR3, is DVKVTQSSRYLVKRTGEKVFLECVQDMDHENMFWYRQDPGLGLRLIYFSYDVKMKEKGDIPEGYSVSREKKERFSLILESASTNQTSMYLCASSSTGTGLSETQYFGPGTRLLVL.

On this clonotype itself: The junction and the germline gene differ at one end; a read error may be behind it. The chain employs TRBV28 and TRBJ2-7, with D uncertain. The CDR3 length is 11 residues. The germline gives CDR1 MDHEN, CDR2 SYDVKM. The CDR3 sequence is CASSFPYGQYF. In DNA form, the CDR3 reads TGTGCCAGCAGTTTTCCATACGGGCAGTACTTC.

This clonotype was seen at least ten times. This chain links TRBV3-1 with TRBJ1-1; 8 bases match TRBD1. Trimming cost V 3 bases and J 0 bases; bases outside gene matches: 3. The length of the CDR3 is 15 residues. Germline loops: CDR1 LGHDT, CDR2 YNNKEL (reference sequence). CDR3 amino acids: CASSHTGGMNTEAFF. The CDR3 coding sequence is TGTGCCAGCAGCCACACAGGGGGAATGAACACTGAAGCTTTCTTT. The full variable domain, rest sourced from reference TRBV3-1 and TRBJ1-1, is DTAVSQTPKYLVTQMGNDKSIKCEQNLGHDTMYWYKQDSKKFLKIMFSYNNKELIINETVPNRFSPKSPDKAHLNLHINSLELGDSAVYFCASSHTGGMNTEAFFGQGTRLTVV.

The sample holds a few counts of this clonotype. This chain uses TRBV7-2 with TRBJ2-7, with 8 positions matching TRBD2. The germline V gene encodes CDR1 SGHTA and CDR2 FQGNSA. The CDR3 runs to 16 residues. Losses at the gene ends were 1 base for V and 1 base for J; bases not matched to a gene: 6. Written as DNA, the CDR3 is TGTGCCAGCAGCTTAGTTTCGCGGGAGGCATCCTACGAGCAGTACTTC. Amino acids: CASSLVSREASYEQYF. Supplemented by reference TRBV7-2 and TRBJ2-7, the full variable domain reads GAGVSQSPSNKVTEKGKDVELRCDPISGHTALYWYRQSLGQGLEFLIYFQGNSAPDKSGLPSDRFSAERTGGSVSTLTIQRTQQEDSAVYLCASSLVSREASYEQYFGPGTRLTVT.

This clonotype was seen repeatedly, ten times or more. The chain recombines TRBV11-2 with TRBJ1-4; D is ambiguous. The CDR3 runs to 15 residues. Germline V gene lookup returns CDR1 SGHAT and CDR2 FQNNGV. V lost 1 base, J lost 3 bases, and 9 bases lay in between. The CDR3 loop reads CASSLGRAANEKLFF. The CDR3 DNA reads TGTGCCAGCAGCTTAGGAAGGGCGGCTAATGAAAAACTGTTTTTT.

The genes are TRBV28 and TRBJ1-5; 7 bases are shared with TRBD1. Losses at the gene ends were 8 bases for V and 1 base for J; bases not matched to a gene: 5. The CDR3 sequence is 14 residues long. Germline V gene sequence: CDR1 MDHEN, CDR2 SYDVKM. CDR3 sequence: CASGLQGSNQPQHF. The CDR3 nucleotides read TGTGCCAGCGGACTACAGGGGAGCAATCAGCCCCAGCATTTT.

This clonotype was counted at least ten times. The V and J genes are TRBV20-1 and TRBJ2-4, with 8 bases identical to TRBD2. This CDR3 is 17 amino acids long. Germline assignment: CDR1 DFQATT and CDR2 SNEGSKA (reference sequence). J lost 4 bases, V lost 1 base, and 12 bases had no gene match. Here the CDR3 DNA reads TGCAGTGCTAGAGCACGCGGGAGGTGGGACCCGAAAAACATTCAGTACTTC. It codes for CSARARGRWDPKNIQYF.

This clonotype was seen a handful of times. The chain joins TRBV7-8 to TRBJ2-1; TRBD2 agrees at 10 bases. Germline loops: CDR1 SGHVS, CDR2 FQNEAQ. Trimming at V came to 3 bases and at J to 2 bases, leaving 4 bases not matched to a gene. This CDR3 contains 16 residues. The CDR3: CASSFSSGRAYNEQFF. For the CDR3, the DNA is TGTGCCAGCAGCTTCTCAAGCGGGAGGGCCTACAATGAGCAGTTCTTC.

This clonotype was recorded a few times. The chain employs TRBV9 and TRBJ1-4; no clear D. The CDR3 runs 15 residues. Germline-derived CDR1 and CDR2 are SGDLS and YYNGEE. Trimming removed 5 bases at V and 0 bases at J, with 11 bases between. The DNA of the CDR3 is TGTGCCAGCAGTGCAGAAGCTGCAACTAATGAAAAACTGTTTTTT. This encodes CASSAEAATNEKLFF.

This clonotype occurred many times. V is TRBV20-1 and J is TRBJ2-7; D gene uncertain. The V end was cut by 5 bases, the J end by 2 bases, with 7 bases between. In germline, CDR1 is DFQATT, CDR2 SNEGSKA (reference sequence). CDR3 length: 11 amino acids. The CDR3 loop is CSAALAYEQYF. CDR3 DNA sequence: TGCAGTGCTGCCCTAGCCTACGAGCAGTACTTC.

This clonotype was seen a few times. A much more abundant neighbour one base away suggests this may be a read error. CDR3 coding DNA: TGTGCCAGCAGTCACTACCCGGGACTGGAGAATACAGATACGCAGTATTTT. Protein sequence: CASSHYPGLENTDTQYF. The rearrangement joins TRBV6-2 or TRBV6-3 to TRBJ2-3; possibly TRBD2 for D (6 bases). The CDR3 extends over 17 amino acids. The V end lost 5 bases, the J end lost 3 bases, and 21 bases lay between the germline ends. Germline values: CDR1 MNHEY, CDR2 SVGEGT.

This chain links TRBV28 with TRBJ2-3, with D tentatively TRBD1 (6 bases). Deletions cut 3 bases from V and 7 bases from J, with 8 bases between. Germline V CDR1 and CDR2: MDHEN, SYDVKM. This CDR3 spans 12 amino acids. CDR3 coding DNA: TGTGCCAGCAGTTTTCAGGGGTATACGCAGTATTTT. Its translation is CASSFQGYTQYF.

This clonotype occurred many times. The rearrangement links TRBV2 to TRBJ2-7, with a possible D match to TRBD1 (7 bases). The CDR3 spans 14 residues. V lost 6 bases, J lost 7 bases, and 19 bases lay in between. The V gene's germline CDR1 is SNHLY and CDR2 FYNNEI. CDR3 sequence reads: CASSGGQSSGEQYF. DNA of the CDR3: TGTGCCAGCAGCGGGGGACAGTCCTCGGGGGAGCAGTACTTC.

Comments on this clonotype: At one end the junction does not follow the germline gene, possibly because of a read error. The CDR3 DNA is TGTGCCAGCAGTTTATTAGCGGGAGGGTCCTACAATGATCAGTTCTTC. Translated, it gives CASSLLAGGSYNDQFF. The chain joins TRBV27 to TRBJ2-1; 11 nucleotides line up with TRBD2. Germline loops: CDR1 MNHEY, CDR2 SMNVEV (reference sequence). This CDR3 has 16 residues.

This clonotype was recorded many times. V is TRBV30 and J is TRBJ2-7; 9 bases map to TRBD1. CDR3 length equals 13 residues. Germline V lookup: CDR1 GTSNPN, CDR2 SVGIG (reference sequence). With V trimmed by 0 bases and J by 6 bases, 3 bases remained unmatched. Here the CDR3 reads CAWSVGTGTEQYF. The CDR3 bases are TGTGCCTGGAGTGTAGGGACAGGGACCGAGCAGTACTTC.

This clonotype was seen repeatedly, ten times or more. V usage is TRBV20-1 and J usage is TRBJ2-3; D may be TRBD1 or TRBD2 (6 bases each). CDR3 length equals 15 residues. In germline, CDR1 is DFQATT, CDR2 SNEGSKA (reference sequence). Trimming took 7 bases from V and 2 from J, leaving 19 bases between them. CDR3 loop: CSGHPGGTNTDTQYF. In DNA, the CDR3 is TGCAGTGGGCACCCTGGAGGGACAAACACAGATACGCAGTATTTT.